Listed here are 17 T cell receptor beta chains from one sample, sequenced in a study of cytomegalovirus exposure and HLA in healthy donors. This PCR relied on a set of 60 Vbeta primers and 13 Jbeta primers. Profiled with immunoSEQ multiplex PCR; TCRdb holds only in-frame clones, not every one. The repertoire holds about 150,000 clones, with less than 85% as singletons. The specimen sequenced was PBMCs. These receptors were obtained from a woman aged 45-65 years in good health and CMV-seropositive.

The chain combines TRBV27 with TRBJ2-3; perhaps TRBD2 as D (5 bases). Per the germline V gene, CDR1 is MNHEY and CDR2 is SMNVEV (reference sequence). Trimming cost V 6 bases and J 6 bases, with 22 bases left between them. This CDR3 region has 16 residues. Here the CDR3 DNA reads TGTGCCAGCAGAAGACTTGAGTCCGGGGTCGGGGATACGCAGTATTTT. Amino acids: CASRRLESGVGDTQYF.

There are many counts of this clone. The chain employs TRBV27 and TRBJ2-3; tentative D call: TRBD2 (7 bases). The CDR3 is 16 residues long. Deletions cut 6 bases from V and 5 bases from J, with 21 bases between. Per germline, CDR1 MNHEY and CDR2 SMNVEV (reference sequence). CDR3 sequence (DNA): TGTGCCAGCAGCCTCGTCGCGGGGGCGCCGGGAGATACGCAGTATTTT. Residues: CASSLVAGAPGDTQYF.

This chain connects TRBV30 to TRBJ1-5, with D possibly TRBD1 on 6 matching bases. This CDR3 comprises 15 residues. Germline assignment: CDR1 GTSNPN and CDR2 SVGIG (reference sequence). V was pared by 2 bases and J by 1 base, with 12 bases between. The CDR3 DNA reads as TGTGCCTGGAGTCCTCCCGGGACAAGCAATCAGCCCCAGCATTTT. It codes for CAWSPPGTSNQPQHF.

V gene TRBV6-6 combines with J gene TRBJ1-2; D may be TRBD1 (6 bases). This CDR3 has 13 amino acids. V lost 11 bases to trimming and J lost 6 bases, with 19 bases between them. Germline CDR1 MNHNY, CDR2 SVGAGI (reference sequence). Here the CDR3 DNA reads TGTGCCGCCGGCCCGGACAGCTTAAATGGCTACACCTTC. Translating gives CAAGPDSLNGYTF.

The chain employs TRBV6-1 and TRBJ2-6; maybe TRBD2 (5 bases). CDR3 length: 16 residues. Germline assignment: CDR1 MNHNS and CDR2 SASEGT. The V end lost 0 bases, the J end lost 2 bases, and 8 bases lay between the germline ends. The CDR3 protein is CASSEARVAGANVLTF. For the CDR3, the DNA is TGTGCCAGCAGTGAAGCGCGGGTGGCTGGGGCCAACGTCCTGACTTTC.

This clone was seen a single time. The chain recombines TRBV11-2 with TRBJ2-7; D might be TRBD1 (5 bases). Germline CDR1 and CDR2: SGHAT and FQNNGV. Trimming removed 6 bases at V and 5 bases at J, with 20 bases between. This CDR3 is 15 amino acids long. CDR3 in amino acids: CASRVVRVVRNEQYF. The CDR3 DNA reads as TGTGCCAGCAGAGTCGTCAGGGTGGTAAGAAACGAGCAGTACTTC.

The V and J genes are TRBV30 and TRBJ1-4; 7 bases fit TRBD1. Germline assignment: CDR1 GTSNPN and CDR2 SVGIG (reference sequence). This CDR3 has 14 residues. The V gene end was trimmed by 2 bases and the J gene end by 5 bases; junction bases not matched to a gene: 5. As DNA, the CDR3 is TGTGCCTGGAGTAGGACAGGTGAAAATGAAAAACTGTTTTTT. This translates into CAWSRTGENEKLFF.

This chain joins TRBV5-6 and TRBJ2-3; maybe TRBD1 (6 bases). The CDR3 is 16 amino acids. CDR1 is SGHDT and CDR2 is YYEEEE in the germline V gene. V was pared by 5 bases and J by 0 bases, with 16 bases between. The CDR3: CASRSSTGMSTDTQYF. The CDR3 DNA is TGTGCCAGCAGATCCTCCACAGGGATGAGCACAGATACGCAGTATTTT.

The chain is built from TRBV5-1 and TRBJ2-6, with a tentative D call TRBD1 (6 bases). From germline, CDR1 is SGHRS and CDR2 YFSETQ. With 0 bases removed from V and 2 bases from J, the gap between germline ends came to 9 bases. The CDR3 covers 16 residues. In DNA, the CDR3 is TGCGCCAGCAGCTTGGAGGGGGACCCTGGGGCCAACGTCCTGACTTTC. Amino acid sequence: CASSLEGDPGANVLTF.

The CDR3: CAWSDGGRTDTQYF. The CDR3 DNA reads as TGTGCCTGGAGTGATGGAGGACGCACAGATACGCAGTATTTT. The rearrangement links TRBV30 to TRBJ2-3, with D possibly matching TRBD2 (5 bases). V was shortened by 1 base and J by 1 base, with 9 bases between the two germline ends. The length of the CDR3 is 14 residues. Germline V gene data show CDR1 as GTSNPN and CDR2 as SVGIG (reference sequence).

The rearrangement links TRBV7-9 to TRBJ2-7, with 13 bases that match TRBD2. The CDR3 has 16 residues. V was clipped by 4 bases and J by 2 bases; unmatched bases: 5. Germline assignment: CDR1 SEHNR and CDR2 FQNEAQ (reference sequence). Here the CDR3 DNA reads TGTGCCAGCAGCTCGCGGACTAGCGGGGGAACCTACGAGCAGTACTTC. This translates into CASSSRTSGGTYEQYF. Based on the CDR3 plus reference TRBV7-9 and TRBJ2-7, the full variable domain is DTGVSQNPRHKITKRGQNVTFRCDPISEHNRLYWYRQTLGQGPEFLTYFQNEAQLEKSRLLSDRFSAERPKGSFSTLEIQRTEQGDSAMYLCASSSRTSGGTYEQYFGPGTRLTVT.

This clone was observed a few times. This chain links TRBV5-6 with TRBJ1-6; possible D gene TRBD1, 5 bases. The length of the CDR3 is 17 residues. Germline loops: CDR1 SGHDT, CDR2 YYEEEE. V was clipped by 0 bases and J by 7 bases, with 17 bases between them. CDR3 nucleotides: TGTGCCAGCAGCTTGGGGCGGGGACTTTCTAGAAATTCACCCCTCCACTTT. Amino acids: CASSLGRGLSRNSPLHF.

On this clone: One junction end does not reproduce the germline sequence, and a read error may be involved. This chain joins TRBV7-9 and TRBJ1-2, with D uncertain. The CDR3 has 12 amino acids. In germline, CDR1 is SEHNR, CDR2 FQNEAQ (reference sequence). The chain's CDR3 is CSSSLDIYGYTF. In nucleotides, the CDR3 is TGTTCCAGCAGCTTAGATATCTATGGCTACACCTTC.

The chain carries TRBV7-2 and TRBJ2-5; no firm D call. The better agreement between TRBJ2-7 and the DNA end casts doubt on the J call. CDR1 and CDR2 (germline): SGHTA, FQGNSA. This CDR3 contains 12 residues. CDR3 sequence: CASSLARYEQYF. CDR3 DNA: TGTGCCAGCAGCTTGGCGAGGTACGAGCAGTACTTC.

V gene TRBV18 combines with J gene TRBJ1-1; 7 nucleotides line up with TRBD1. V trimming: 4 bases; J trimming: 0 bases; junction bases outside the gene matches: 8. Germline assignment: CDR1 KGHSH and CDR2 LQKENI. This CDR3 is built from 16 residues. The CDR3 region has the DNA TGTGCCAGCTCACTACAGGGGTTAAGCATGAACACTGAAGCTTTCTTT. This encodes CASSLQGLSMNTEAFF. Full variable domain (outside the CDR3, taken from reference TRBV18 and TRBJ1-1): NAGVMQNPRHLVRRRGQEARLRCSPMKGHSHVYWYRQLPEEGLKFMVYLQKENIIDESGMPKERFSAEFPKEGPSILRIQQVVRGDSAAYFCASSLQGLSMNTEAFFGQGTRLTVV.

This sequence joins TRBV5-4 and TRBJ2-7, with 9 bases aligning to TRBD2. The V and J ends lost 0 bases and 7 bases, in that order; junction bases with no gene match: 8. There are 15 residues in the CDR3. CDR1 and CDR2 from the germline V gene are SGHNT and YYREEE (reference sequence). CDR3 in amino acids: CASSLAGVTSGEQYF. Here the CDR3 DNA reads TGTGCCAGCAGCTTGGCGGGGGTAACTAGCGGGGAGCAGTACTTC.

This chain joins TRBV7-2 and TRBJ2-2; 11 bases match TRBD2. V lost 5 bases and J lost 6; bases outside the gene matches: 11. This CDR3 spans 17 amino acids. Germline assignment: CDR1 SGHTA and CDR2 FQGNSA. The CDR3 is CASSDRFLAGGPGELFF. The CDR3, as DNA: TGTGCCAGCAGCGACAGGTTTTTAGCGGGGGGGCCCGGGGAGCTGTTTTTT.